This TCR beta chain comes out of a study of blood T cell repertoires in COVID-19. Authors' analysis steps: Reference gene primer amplification in the assay estimated nucleated cell counts. The repertoire was sequenced with immunoSEQ multiplex PCR; TCRdb's copy has only in-frame clones and lacks some. V and J calls and clone size follow that table, whereas D and trimming were derived from the DNA. The data show 85,000 to 100,000 clones, 79% seen once. Germline CDR1 SNHLY, CDR2 FYNNEI. This CDR3 is built from 14 residues. Deletions cut 2 bases from V and 4 bases from J, with 9 bases between. There are many counts of this clone.

The clonotype originates from a woman older than 75 with active or convalescent COVID-19. Material: peripheral blood. The chain has TRBV2 and TRBJ2-4; maybe TRBD2 (5 bases). The CDR3 sequence: CASSEREQKNIQYF. The CDR3 DNA reads TGTGCCAGCAGTGAACGGGAACAGAAAAACATTCAGTACTTC.